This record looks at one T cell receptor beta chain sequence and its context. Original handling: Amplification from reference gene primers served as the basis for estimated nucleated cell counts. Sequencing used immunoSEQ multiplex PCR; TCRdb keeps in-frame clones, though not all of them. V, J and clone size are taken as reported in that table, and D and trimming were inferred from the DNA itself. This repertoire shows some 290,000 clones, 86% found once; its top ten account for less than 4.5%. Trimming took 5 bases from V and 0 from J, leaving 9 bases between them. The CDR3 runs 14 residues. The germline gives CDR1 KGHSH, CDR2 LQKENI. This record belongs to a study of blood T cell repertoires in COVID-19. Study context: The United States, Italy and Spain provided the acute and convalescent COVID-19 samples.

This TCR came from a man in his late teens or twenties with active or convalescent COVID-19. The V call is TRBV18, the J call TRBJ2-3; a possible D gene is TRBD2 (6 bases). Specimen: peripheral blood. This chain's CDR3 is CASSEGRSTDTQYF. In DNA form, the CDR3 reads TGTGCCAGCTCAGAAGGGAGGAGCACAGATACGCAGTATTTT. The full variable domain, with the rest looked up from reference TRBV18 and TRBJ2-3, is NAGVMQNPRHLVRRRGQEARLRCSPMKGHSHVYWYRQLPEEGLKFMVYLQKENIIDESGMPKERFSAEFPKEGPSILRIQQVVRGDSAAYFCASSEGRSTDTQYFGPGTRLTVL.